Listed here are 30 T cell receptor beta chains from one sample, sequenced in a study of beta chain features in type 1 diabetes. The whole isolated RNA underwent reverse transcription, so sequencing captured expressed TCRB transcripts. Method: immunoSEQ multiplex PCR; TCRdb's copy keeps in-frame clones and lacks some. The sample has hundreds of thousands of clones; approximately 30% are singletons. Specimen: naive CD4+ T cells from blood. The receptors shown here come from a man between 18 and 35 years old in good health.

The chain recombines TRBV27 with TRBJ2-5; 7 positions match TRBD2. Germline V gives CDR1 MNHEY, CDR2 SMNVEV (reference sequence). CDR3 length: 15 amino acids. Trimming at V came to 0 bases and at J to 5 bases, leaving 6 bases not matched to a gene. As DNA, the CDR3 is TGTGCCAGCAGTTTATCCGGGAGGAGCAGGGAGACCCAGTACTTC. Amino acids: CASSLSGRSRETQYF.

The chain joins TRBV7-3 to TRBJ2-1; the match to TRBD2 covers 7 bases. V shed 5 bases and J 0 bases; nucleotides not matched to a gene: 4. CDR3 length: 15 amino acids. Germline lookup yields CDR1 SGHTA and CDR2 FQGTGA. The CDR3 nucleotides read TGTGCCAGCAGCCCGGGGGGTAGCTCCTACAATGAGCAGTTCTTC. This gives the protein CASSPGGSSYNEQFF.

This clone turned up a few times. The rearrangement links TRBV14 to TRBJ2-3, with D hard to call. There are 14 residues in the CDR3. Germline CDR1 SGHDN, CDR2 FVKESK. Deletions cut 0 bases from V and 7 bases from J, with 11 bases between. This chain's CDR3 is CASSQETGLNTQYF. CDR3 nucleotides: TGTGCCAGCAGCCAAGAAACGGGTTTGAATACGCAGTATTTT.

V gene TRBV5-1 combines with J gene TRBJ2-1; 9 bases are shared with TRBD1. The CDR3 runs to 15 residues. Per the germline V gene, CDR1 is SGHRS and CDR2 is YFSETQ. Trimming removed 4 bases from V and 8 bases from J; junction bases left unmatched: 10. The CDR3 DNA reads as TGCGCCAGCAGCGAACCGCCGGGACAGGGTGATGAGCAGTTCTTC. Amino acid sequence: CASSEPPGQGDEQFF.

The chain has TRBV11-3 and TRBJ2-2; D possibly corresponds to TRBD2 (6 bases). CDR3 length: 14 residues. With 5 bases removed from V and 2 bases from J, the gap between germline ends came to 9 bases. In germline, CDR1 is SGHNT, CDR2 YENEEA. The CDR3 loop is CASSRGLNTGELFF. DNA of the CDR3: TGTGCCAGCAGCCGCGGACTAAACACCGGGGAGCTGTTTTTT.

V is TRBV30 and J is TRBJ2-2; D may be TRBD1 (7 bases). V was clipped by 4 bases and J by 4 bases, with 16 bases between them. The CDR3 is made up of 15 amino acids. The germline V gene encodes CDR1 GTSNPN and CDR2 SVGIG (reference sequence). CDR3 coding DNA: TGTGCCTGGAAACTGACAGGGAGGAGCACCGGGGAGCTGTTTTTT. Its translation: CAWKLTGRSTGELFF.

This clone has only a few counts. J is TRBJ2-5 and V is TRBV29-1; possibly TRBD1 or TRBD2 for D (7 bases each). CDR1 and CDR2 (germline): SQVTM, ANQGSEA. V shed 6 bases and J shed 5 bases, with 16 bases lying between them. This CDR3 region has 13 residues. The CDR3: CSVVGGGYETQYF. CDR3 bases: TGCAGCGTCGTGGGAGGGGGCTATGAGACCCAGTACTTC.

The CDR3 is CASSVEGRQPQHF. DNA of the CDR3: TGTGCCAGCAGCGTAGAGGGAAGGCAGCCCCAGCATTTT. This chain uses TRBV7-2 with TRBJ1-5; D is undetermined. Trimming cost V 5 bases and J 7 bases, with 12 bases left between them. This CDR3 comprises 13 residues. Per the germline V gene, CDR1 is SGHTA and CDR2 is FQGNSA. Full variable domain (rest looked up from reference TRBV7-2 and TRBJ1-5): GAGVSQSPSNKVTEKGKDVELRCDPISGHTALYWYRQSLGQGLEFLIYFQGNSAPDKSGLPSDRFSAERTGGSVSTLTIQRTQQEDSAVYLCASSVEGRQPQHFGDGTRLSIL.

This chain connects TRBV29-1 to TRBJ2-3; unclear D gene. Germline V gene lookup returns CDR1 SQVTM and CDR2 ANQGSEA. Trimming removed 1 base at V and 6 bases at J, with 5 bases between. The CDR3 is 11 residues long. The CDR3 loop reads CSVEGGDTQYF. CDR3 nucleotides: TGCAGCGTTGAAGGGGGTGATACGCAGTATTTT.

The J gene is TRBJ2-7, the V gene TRBV18, with a weak D call TRBD1 (5 bases). Germline V gene data show CDR1 as KGHSH and CDR2 as LQKENI. Trimming took off 6 bases at V and 5 bases at J, with 11 bases between the two ends. The CDR3 spans 12 residues. CDR3 sequence: CASSQTDHEQYF. In DNA, the CDR3 is TGTGCCAGCTCGCAGACAGATCACGAGCAGTACTTC. The whole variable domain, filled in from reference TRBV18 and TRBJ2-7, reads NAGVMQNPRHLVRRRGQEARLRCSPMKGHSHVYWYRQLPEEGLKFMVYLQKENIIDESGMPKERFSAEFPKEGPSILRIQQVVRGDSAAYFCASSQTDHEQYFGPGTRLTVT.

CDR3: CASSRERTYEQYF. As DNA, the CDR3 is TGTGCCAGCAGCCGGGAGCGAACCTACGAGCAGTACTTC. The V and J genes are TRBV7-9 and TRBJ2-7; D may be TRBD2 (6 bases). The germline V gene has CDR1 SEHNR and CDR2 FQNEAQ (reference sequence). This CDR3 has 13 amino acids. V was pared by 5 bases and J by 2 bases, with 10 bases between.

This clone occurred a few times. The V gene is TRBV2, the J gene TRBJ1-2; perhaps TRBD1 as D (6 bases). Germline CDR1 reads SNHLY; CDR2 reads FYNNEI. V gave up 4 bases and J gave up 2 bases, with 8 bases separating them. This CDR3 has 13 amino acids. The CDR3 is CASSVDSNYGYTF. CDR3 coding DNA: TGTGCCAGCAGTGTGGACAGCAACTATGGCTACACCTTC.

The chain has TRBV19 and TRBJ2-7, with D perhaps TRBD2 (5 bases). Between the trimmed V and J ends, which lost 6 bases and 0 bases, there was a span of 15 bases. This CDR3 comprises 15 residues. From germline, CDR1 is LNHDA and CDR2 SQIVND (reference sequence). In nucleotides, the CDR3 is TGTGCCAGTAGCGGCCGGGCAGCGGCCTCCTACGAGCAGTACTTC. Its protein is CASSGRAAASYEQYF.

The chain carries TRBV27 and TRBJ2-7; 7 positions match TRBD1. The V gene's germline CDR1 is MNHEY and CDR2 SMNVEV (reference sequence). This CDR3 has 17 amino acids. The J segment lost 3 bases and the V segment lost 1 base, leaving 12 bases of the junction unmatched. Here the CDR3 DNA reads TGTGCCAGCAGTTTATTGCGGTATACCGGGACAGACTACGAGCAGTACTTC. It yields the protein CASSLLRYTGTDYEQYF.

This chain joins TRBV29-1 and TRBJ2-1, with 11 bases aligning to TRBD2. This CDR3 spans 14 amino acids. Germline V lookup: CDR1 SQVTM, CDR2 ANQGSEA. The trim removed 6 bases at V and 8 bases at J, leaving 9 bases unmatched. CDR3 region: CSVALAGVYYEQFF. The CDR3 nucleotides are TGCAGCGTAGCACTAGCGGGAGTTTATTATGAGCAGTTCTTC.

The CDR3: CASSFGQGVVGYTF. In DNA form, the CDR3 reads TGTGCCAGCAGTTTCGGACAGGGGGTTGTGGGCTACACCTTC. The gene calls are TRBV27 and TRBJ1-2, with 10 bases fitting TRBD1. CDR3 length equals 14 residues. The junction had 6 bases not matched to a gene; V was cut back by 3 bases and J by 8 bases. CDR1 MNHEY and CDR2 SMNVEV come from the germline V gene (reference sequence).

CDR3 amino acids: CASSRGTSGSTDTQYF. Written as DNA, the CDR3 is TGTGCCAGCAGCAGGGGGACTAGCGGGAGCACAGATACGCAGTATTTT. The V and J genes are TRBV9 and TRBJ2-3; 12 bases are shared with TRBD2. Trimming at V came to 4 bases and at J to 0 bases, leaving 3 bases not matched to a gene. The CDR3 loop spans 16 amino acids. Germline-derived CDR1 and CDR2 are SGDLS and YYNGEE.

This rearrangement joins TRBV15 to TRBJ2-6; D remains ambiguous. The CDR3 is made up of 16 amino acids. Looked up from germline, CDR1 is LNHNV and CDR2 is YYDKDF (reference sequence). The ends were cut back, 0 bases at V and 0 bases at J, with 6 bases in the middle. The CDR3 protein is CATSRDWYSGANVLTF. The CDR3 region has the DNA TGTGCCACCAGCAGAGATTGGTACTCTGGGGCCAACGTCCTGACTTTC.

This clone turned up a few times. The genes are TRBV2 and TRBJ2-1; D uncertain. Per the germline V gene, CDR1 is SNHLY and CDR2 is FYNNEI. The CDR3 totals 14 residues. Trimming pared 3 bases from V and 7 bases from J, leaving 13 bases between. The CDR3 reads CASSEDAARNEQFF. The CDR3 region has the DNA TGTGCCAGCAGTGAGGATGCTGCTAGGAATGAGCAGTTCTTC.

This clone was detected a few times. The rearrangement uses TRBV4-3 and TRBJ2-3; D is unclear. V lost 0 bases and J lost 1, with 8 bases in between. Germline-derived CDR1 and CDR2 are LGHNA and YSLEER. The CDR3 spans 15 residues. The CDR3 region is CASSQDRLGTDTQYF. CDR3 bases: TGCGCCAGCAGCCAAGATAGGCTAGGCACAGATACGCAGTATTTT.

The chain employs TRBV27 and TRBJ2-7; D remains unclear. Germline V gene sequence: CDR1 MNHEY, CDR2 SMNVEV (reference sequence). The CDR3 consists of 10 residues. The V end was cut by 7 bases, the J end by 0 bases, with 1 base between. The CDR3 DNA is TGTGCCAGCAACTCCTACGAGCAGTACTTC. Its translation: CASNSYEQYF.

This clone has just a few counts. V is TRBV4-1 and J is TRBJ2-5; D gene unclear. Germline assignment: CDR1 MGHRA and CDR2 YSYEKL. V was pared by 2 bases and J by 4 bases, with 8 bases between. The CDR3 runs 13 residues. The CDR3 loop is CASSQNVPETQYF. The CDR3, as DNA: TGCGCCAGCAGCCAAAACGTCCCAGAGACCCAGTACTTC.

This clone was counted only a few times. This rearrangement joins TRBV25-1 to TRBJ1-1, with D possibly matching TRBD1 (5 bases). This CDR3 comprises 13 residues. Trimming pared 2 bases from V and 8 bases from J, leaving 12 bases between. The V gene's germline CDR1 is MGHDK and CDR2 SYGVNS. Written as DNA, the CDR3 is TGTGCCAGCAGTGAACGGGACGGCAGAGAAGCTTTCTTT. Encoded protein: CASSERDGREAFF.

This clone has only a few counts. The rearrangement links TRBV19 to TRBJ2-1, with D perhaps matching TRBD2 (6 bases). CDR1 is LNHDA, CDR2 SQIVND, per germline (reference sequence). Trimming took off 1 base at V and 8 bases at J, with 18 bases between the two ends. The CDR3 totals 16 residues. This chain's CDR3 is CASSIGKGEAGHEQFF. CDR3 DNA sequence: TGTGCCAGTAGTATAGGAAAAGGGGAGGCCGGGCATGAGCAGTTCTTC.

The chain has TRBV7-2 and TRBJ1-1; a weak D match, TRBD1 (6 bases). CDR1 is SGHTA and CDR2 is FQGNSA in the germline V gene. The CDR3 is 14 residues long. Trimming took 11 bases from V and 1 from J, leaving 17 bases between them. CDR3 sequence: CAFGGGQENTEAFF. The CDR3 coding sequence is TGTGCCTTCGGCGGGGGGCAGGAGAACACTGAAGCTTTCTTT.

In this sample, this clone turned up a few times. V usage is TRBV30 and J usage is TRBJ1-1; no firm D call. CDR3 length equals 13 residues. CDR1 is GTSNPN, CDR2 SVGIG, per germline (reference sequence). With 5 bases removed from V and 0 bases from J, the gap between germline ends came to 10 bases. CDR3 bases: TGTGCCTGGGGAGCCAACATGAACACTGAAGCTTTCTTT. Protein sequence: CAWGANMNTEAFF.

The V call is TRBV29-1, the J call TRBJ2-3; D is unclear. The CDR3 totals 13 residues. CDR1 SQVTM and CDR2 ANQGSEA come from the germline V gene. V lost 3 bases to trimming and J lost 4 bases, with 11 bases between them. CDR3 nucleotides: TGCAGCGTTGAGGATCGGCTGCCAGATACGCAGTATTTT. The encoded protein is CSVEDRLPDTQYF.

This clone was seen ten or more times. The sample carries other DNA sequences with the same CDR3. The chain carries TRBV7-9 and TRBJ2-1; D is undetermined. The CDR3 is 13 residues long. V was clipped by 5 bases and J by 0 bases, with 5 bases between them. Germline V gives CDR1 SEHNR, CDR2 FQNEAQ (reference sequence). The CDR3 DNA is TGTGCCAGCAGCCCGAGCTCCTACAATGAGCAGTTCTTC. Translated: CASSPSSYNEQFF.

This clone has just a few counts. The V call is TRBV19, the J call TRBJ2-1; 9 bases are shared with TRBD2. This CDR3 has 15 residues. The V and J ends lost 11 bases and 4 bases, in that order; junction bases with no gene match: 12. Germline CDR1 and CDR2: LNHDA and SQIVND (reference sequence). CDR3 in DNA: TGTGCCGTTAAGGGCGGACTAGCGTCTTACAATGAGCAGTTCTTC. Amino acids: CAVKGGLASYNEQFF.

J is TRBJ2-7 and V is TRBV7-8; D is unclear. The CDR3 contains 14 residues. Trimming removed 5 bases at V and 3 bases at J, with 14 bases between. CDR1 and CDR2 (germline): SGHVS, FQNEAQ. The CDR3 loop reads CASSTLTHSYEQYF. As DNA, the CDR3 is TGTGCCAGCAGCACCCTGACCCACAGCTACGAGCAGTACTTC.